The next 20 T cell receptor beta chains were all read from a single sample in a study of tumor-infiltrating lymphocytes in oesophageal squamous cell carcinoma (dated by TCRdb to 2016 to 2017). The library was built by means of PCR. Sequencing relied on an Illumina HiSeq 2000. The public sequencing data were trimmed at Q25 with fastp and processed into clonotypes with MiXCR by TCRdb, which kept only in-frame beta chains. Every entry covers one CDR3 protein and lists the most common genes and DNA from its rows. The sample records fewer than 25,000 distinct CDR3 sequences, around 34% of which are singletons. The ten largest clones take up 15% to 20% of the sample. The sample taken for sequencing was esophageal tumor tissue. The source is a female donor with esophageal squamous cell carcinoma.

In its sample, this clonotype was seen many times. The V and J genes are TRBV12-3 or TRBV12-4 and TRBJ2-7; unclear D gene. The V gene lost 4 bases and the J gene lost 7 bases, with 8 bases spanning the gap. This CDR3 has 11 residues. The CDR3 protein is CASSSRDEQYF. CDR3 DNA sequence: TGTGCCAGCAGTTCTAGGGATGAGCAGTACTTC.

This clonotype came up many times. This clone may be a read error of a much larger clone one base away. This chain joins TRBV6-1 and TRBJ2-7, with TRBD2 matching 10 bases. Germline CDR1 is MNHNS and CDR2 is SASEGT. J gave up 7 bases and V 6 bases, and 9 bases lay outside the gene matches. The CDR3 runs to 14 residues. CDR3 DNA: TGTGCCAGCAGCTTACTAGCGGGATACAATGAGCAGTACTTC. Its protein is CASSLLAGYNEQYF.

The V and J genes are TRBV7-9 and TRBJ2-6, with 7 bases matching TRBD1. The tail of the sequence fits TRBJ2-1 better, so the J call may be wrong. The CDR3 is 15 residues long. Germline V lookup: CDR1 SEHNR, CDR2 FQNEAQ (reference sequence). CDR3 in amino acids: CASSFLGDSYNEQFF. DNA for the CDR3: TGTGCCAGCAGCTTCCTCGGGGACAGCTACAATGAGCAGTTCTTC.

Many counts were recorded for this clonotype. V gene TRBV5-1 combines with J gene TRBJ2-7; 7 nucleotides align to TRBD1. The J call may be mistaken, given a closer DNA end match to TRBJ2-1. Germline assignment: CDR1 SGHRS and CDR2 YFSETQ. The CDR3 consists of 14 residues. CDR3 residues: CASSTGQLGDEQFF. As DNA, the CDR3 is TGCGCCAGCAGCACGGGACAGTTAGGGGATGAGCAGTTCTTC.

This clonotype counts as medium-sized. V gene TRBV7-2 combines with J gene TRBJ1-2, with 7 bases lining up with TRBD1. The CDR3 length is 15 residues. CDR1 is SGHTA, CDR2 FQGNSA, per germline. J lost 4 bases, V lost 2 bases, and 7 bases had no gene match. The DNA for the CDR3 is TGTGCCAGCAGCTTAACCCGGGACAGTCCCTATGGCTACACCTTC. It encodes CASSLTRDSPYGYTF.

This clonotype has ten or more counts. CDR3 nucleotides: TGTGCCATCAGTGAGTTAGCAGGGTTTGTGCAGTACTTC. Translated, it gives CAISELAGFVQYF. The J gene is TRBJ2-7, the V gene TRBV10-3; D is perhaps TRBD1 (5 bases). This CDR3 is 13 amino acids long. CDR1 is ENHRY and CDR2 is SYGVKD in the germline V gene. Between the trimmed V and J ends, which lost 1 base and 9 bases, there was a span of 13 bases.

This clonotype was counted at least ten times. Compared with germline, one end of the junction differs, possibly owing to a read error. The V and J genes are TRBV11-2 and TRBJ2-5; D remains ambiguous. The germline V gene encodes CDR1 SGHAT and CDR2 FQNNGV. The CDR3 has 11 amino acids. CDR3 amino acids: CASSLVGRVHF. CDR3 coding DNA: TGTGCCAGCAGCTTAGTAGGACGGGTCCACTTC.

This clonotype was seen many times. The rearrangement uses TRBV6-1 and TRBJ1-4; perhaps TRBD1 as D (6 bases). The germline V and J ends were trimmed by 2 bases and 7 bases, with 11 bases remaining between them. The CDR3 extends over 14 amino acids. CDR1 and CDR2 from the germline V gene are MNHNS and SASEGT. CDR3: CASSEILGGEKLFF. CDR3 bases: TGTGCCAGCAGTGAAATTTTAGGGGGTGAAAAACTGTTTTTT.

This clonotype was seen ten or more times. The chain links TRBV27 to TRBJ1-1; 7 nucleotides agree with TRBD1. Unmatched junction bases numbered 5, after V lost 5 bases and J lost 5 bases. The CDR3 is 13 amino acids. The germline V gene has CDR1 MNHEY and CDR2 SMNVEV (reference sequence). The CDR3: CASSDRARTEAFF. CDR3 nucleotides: TGTGCCAGCAGTGACAGGGCGAGAACTGAAGCTTTCTTT.

This clonotype was recorded a few times. The genes are TRBV7-3 and TRBJ2-6, with a tentative D call TRBD2 (5 bases). The germline CDR1 and CDR2 sequences are SGHTA and FQGTGA. CDR3 length: 16 residues. The germline V and J ends were trimmed by 5 bases and 1 base, with 12 bases remaining between them. CDR3 region: CASSPPGSSGANVLTF. The CDR3 DNA reads as TGTGCCAGCAGCCCGCCTGGGAGTTCTGGGGCCAACGTCCTGACTTTC.

The chain couples TRBV12-3 or TRBV12-4 to TRBJ2-1, with D maybe TRBD1 (8 bases). The V and J ends lost 7 bases and 7 bases respectively, with 23 bases between them. This CDR3 has 16 residues. As DNA, the CDR3 is TGTGCCAGCACCGCGGGGGTGGGGCAGGGGGCTAATGAGCAGTTCTTC. Translated: CASTAGVGQGANEQFF.

This clonotype was observed at least ten times. CDR3 in amino acids: CASRGTDNSYEQYF. Written as DNA, the CDR3 is TGTGCCAGCAGAGGGACGGATAACTCCTACGAGCAGTACTTC. The chain employs TRBV27 and TRBJ2-7, with D perhaps matching TRBD1 or TRBD2 (5 bases each). CDR1 MNHEY and CDR2 SMNVEV come from the germline V gene (reference sequence). CDR3 length equals 14 residues. Trimming cost V 6 bases and J 0 bases, with 12 bases left between them.

In this sample, this clonotype turned up a few times. A much more abundant neighbour one base away suggests this may be a read error. This chain links TRBV11-2 with TRBJ2-7, with a possible D match to TRBD2 (6 bases). Trimming cost V 2 bases and J 7 bases, with 18 bases left between them. The germline CDR1 and CDR2 sequences are SGHAT and FQNNGV. The CDR3 has 15 residues. The CDR3 nucleotides are TGTGCCAGCAGCTTATATGGGGAGGTGAAAAGGGAGCAGTACTTC. Encoded protein: CASSLYGEVKREQYF.

This clonotype was picked up many times. The rearrangement joins TRBV6-1 to TRBJ1-5; D uncertain. This CDR3 has 11 residues. Germline CDR1 reads MNHNS; CDR2 reads SASEGT. Between the trimmed V and J ends, which lost 7 bases and 1 base, there was a span of 2 bases. CDR3 coding DNA: TGTGCCAGCACGAGCAATCAGCCCCAGCATTTT. Translated, it gives CASTSNQPQHF.

This clonotype was seen repeatedly, ten times or more. The chain recombines TRBV28 with TRBJ2-5; D perhaps matches TRBD2 (7 bases). The length of the CDR3 is 15 residues. V lost 3 bases, J lost 8 bases, and 19 bases lay in between. The germline V gene encodes CDR1 MDHEN and CDR2 SYDVKM. The CDR3 DNA follows: TGTGCCAGCAGTTTGGGGGGGCTACAAGAGACCACCCAGTACTTC. This codes for CASSLGGLQETTQYF.

This clonotype is medium-sized (0.01 to 0.1%) by share. The CDR3, as DNA: TGTGCCAGCAGCAAGTATGCTGGGGCCAACGTCCTGACTTTC. Its translation: CASSKYAGANVLTF. The chain joins TRBV6-1 to TRBJ2-6; D uncertain. The CDR3 is 14 amino acids. The germline gives CDR1 MNHNS, CDR2 SASEGT. Trimming took 6 bases from V and 2 from J, leaving 8 bases between them.

This clonotype was found many times. The rearrangement links TRBV7-2 to TRBJ2-5, with 9 bases fitting TRBD2. The V gene's germline CDR1 is SGHTA and CDR2 FQGNSA. This CDR3 region has 15 residues. V was clipped by 5 bases and J by 5 bases; unmatched bases: 9. CDR3 nucleotide sequence: TGTGCCAGCAGCCCCCCCCGCGGGAGGGCGGAGACCCAGTACTTC. Amino acid sequence: CASSPPRGRAETQYF.

The chain couples TRBV10-3 to TRBJ2-1, with TRBD1 matching 9 bases. The CDR3 runs to 14 residues. Germline V CDR1 and CDR2: ENHRY, SYGVKD. The junction had 3 bases not matched to a gene; V was cut back by 4 bases and J by 5 bases. This CDR3 reads CAISGRDRDNEQFF. The CDR3 DNA follows: TGTGCCATCAGTGGCCGGGACAGGGACAATGAGCAGTTCTTC.

The V call is TRBV12-3 or TRBV12-4, the J call TRBJ1-2; weak D call: TRBD1 (6 bases). Trimming pared 7 bases from V and 0 bases from J, leaving 18 bases between. The CDR3 extends over 16 amino acids. The CDR3 loop reads CASTPTGKGSNYGYTF. The CDR3 DNA sequence: TGTGCCAGCACCCCGACAGGTAAGGGGTCTAACTATGGCTACACCTTC.

V is TRBV11-2 and J is TRBJ2-7; 8 nucleotides match TRBD2. V trimming: 1 base; J trimming: 3 bases; junction bases outside the gene matches: 2. This CDR3 comprises 14 residues. Germline CDR1 is SGHAT and CDR2 is FQNNGV. CDR3 nucleotides: TGTGCCAGCAGCTTAGTAGCGGGGAGCTACGAGCAGTACTTC. Amino acid sequence: CASSLVAGSYEQYF.